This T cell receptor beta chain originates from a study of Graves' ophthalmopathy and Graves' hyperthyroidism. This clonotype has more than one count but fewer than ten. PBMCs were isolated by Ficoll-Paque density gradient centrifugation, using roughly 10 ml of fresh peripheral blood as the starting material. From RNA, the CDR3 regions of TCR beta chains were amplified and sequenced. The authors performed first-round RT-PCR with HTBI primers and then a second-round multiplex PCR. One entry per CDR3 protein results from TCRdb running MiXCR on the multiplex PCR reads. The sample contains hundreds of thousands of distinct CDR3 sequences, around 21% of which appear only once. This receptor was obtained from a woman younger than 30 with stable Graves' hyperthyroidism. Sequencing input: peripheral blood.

CDR3 protein: CAISESRTGANTEAFF. In nucleotides, the CDR3 is TGTGCCATCAGTGAGTCCCGGACAGGGGCGAACACTGAAGCTTTCTTT. V is TRBV10-3 and J is TRBJ1-1, with 9 positions matching TRBD1. CDR1 and CDR2 (germline): ENHRY, SYGVKD. V lost 0 bases and J lost 1; bases outside the gene matches: 3. The CDR3 totals 16 residues.